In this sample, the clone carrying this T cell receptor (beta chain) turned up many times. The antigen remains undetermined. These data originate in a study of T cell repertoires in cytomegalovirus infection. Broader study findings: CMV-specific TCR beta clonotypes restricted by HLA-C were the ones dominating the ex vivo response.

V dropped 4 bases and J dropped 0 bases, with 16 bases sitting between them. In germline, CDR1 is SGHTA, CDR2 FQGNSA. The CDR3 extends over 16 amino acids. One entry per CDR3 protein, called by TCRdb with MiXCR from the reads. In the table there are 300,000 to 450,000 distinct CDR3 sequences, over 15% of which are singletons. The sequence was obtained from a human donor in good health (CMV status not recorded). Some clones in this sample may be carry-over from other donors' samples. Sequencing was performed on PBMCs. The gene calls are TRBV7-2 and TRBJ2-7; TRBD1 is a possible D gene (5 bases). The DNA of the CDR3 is TGTGCCAGCAGCTCCCCTGGGGCCTGGGGCTCCTACGAGCAGTACTTC. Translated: CASSSPGAWGSYEQYF.